This T cell receptor beta chain was sequenced in a study of blood T cell repertoires in COVID-19. The wider study: Spain, Italy and the United States supplied samples that represented acute and convalescent COVID-19. PBMCs, B-cell-depleted T cells, or T cells provided the cDNA or gDNA that made up the material.

This CDR3 has 16 residues. Trimming took off 1 base at V and 0 bases at J, with 9 bases between the two ends. In germline, CDR1 is KGHSH, CDR2 LQKENI. Here immunoSEQ multiplex PCR was the method, and the copy in TCRdb shows in-frame clones only, minus some. The table lists approximately 220,000 clones, over 75% of them singletons. This sequence joins TRBV18 and TRBJ1-4; TRBD1 is a possible D gene (5 bases). This receptor was obtained from a man in his fifties or sixties with acute or convalescent COVID-19. The specimen was peripheral blood. The CDR3 region has the DNA TGTGCCAGCTCACCACGGTTACAGGCAACTAATGAAAAACTGTTTTTT. Its translation: CASSPRLQATNEKLFF.